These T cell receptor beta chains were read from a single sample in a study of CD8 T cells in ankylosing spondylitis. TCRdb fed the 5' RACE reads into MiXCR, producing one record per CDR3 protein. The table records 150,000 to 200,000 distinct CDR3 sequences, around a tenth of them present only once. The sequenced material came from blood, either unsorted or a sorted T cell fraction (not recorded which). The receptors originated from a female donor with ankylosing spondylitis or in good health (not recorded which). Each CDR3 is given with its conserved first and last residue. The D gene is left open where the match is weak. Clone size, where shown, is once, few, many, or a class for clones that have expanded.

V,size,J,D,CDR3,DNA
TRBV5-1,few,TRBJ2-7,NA,CASSFRRNSLLYEQYF,TGCGCCAGCAGCTTTCGGCGAAATAGCTTACTCTACGAGCAGTACTTC
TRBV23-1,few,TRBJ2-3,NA,CASIRVTDTQYF,TGCGCCAGCATCCGAGTCACAGATACGCAGTATTTT
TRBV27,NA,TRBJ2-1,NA,CASSLDGNSYNEQFF,TGTGCCAGCAGTTTAGACGGGAACTCCTACAATGAGCAGTTCTTC
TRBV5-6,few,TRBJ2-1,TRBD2,CASSQGTSALYNEQFF,TGTGCCAGCAGTCAAGGAACTAGCGCGTTGTACAATGAGCAGTTCTTC
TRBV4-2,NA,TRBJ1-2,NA,CASSQTKTASNYGYTF,TGTGCCAGCAGCCAAACTAAGACAGCCTCTAACTATGGCTACACCTTC
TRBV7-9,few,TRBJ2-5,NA,CASSDSDQETQYF,TGTGCCAGCAGTGACAGCGACCAAGAGACCCAGTACTTC
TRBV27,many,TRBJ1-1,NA,CASSLSGLGDTEAFF,TGTGCCAGCAGTTTATCAGGGCTCGGCGACACTGAAGCTTTCTTT
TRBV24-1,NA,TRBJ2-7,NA,CATSDTYEQYF,TGTGCCACCAGTGACACTTACGAGCAGTACTTC
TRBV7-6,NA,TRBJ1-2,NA,CASTPLGDYGYTF,TGTGCCAGCACCCCCCTCGGGGACTATGGCTACACCTTC
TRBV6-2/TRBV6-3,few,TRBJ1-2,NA,CASSYRQSNTYGYTF,TGTGCCAGCAGTTACCGGCAGTCGAATACCTATGGCTACACCTTC
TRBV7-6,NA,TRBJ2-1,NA,CASSLRGDAGYNEQFF,TGTGCCAGCAGCTTACGAGGGGACGCAGGATACAATGAGCAGTTCTTC
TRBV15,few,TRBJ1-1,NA,CATIGRGSTEAFF,TGTGCCACCATAGGCCGGGGGTCCACTGAAGCTTTCTTT
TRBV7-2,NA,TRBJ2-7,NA,CASSLGATHSYEQYF,TGTGCCAGCAGCTTAGGTGCTACTCACTCCTACGAGCAGTACTTC
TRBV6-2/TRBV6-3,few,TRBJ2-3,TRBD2,CASSEWTSGRSTDTQYF,TGTGCCAGCAGTGAGTGGACTAGCGGGAGATCGACAGATACGCAGTATTTT
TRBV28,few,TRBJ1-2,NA,CASSISTGLYGYTF,TGTGCCAGCAGTATATCTACAGGGTTATATGGCTACACCTTC
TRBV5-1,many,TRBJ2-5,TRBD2,CASSPRAGGETQYF,TGCGCCAGCAGCCCCCGAGCGGGAGGAGAGACCCAGTACTTC
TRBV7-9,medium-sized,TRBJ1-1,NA,CASSLSAGSAFF,TGTGCCAGCAGCTTATCCGCAGGGAGCGCTTTCTTT
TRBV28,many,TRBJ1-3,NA,CASSLGGSSGNTIYF,TGTGCCAGCAGTTTGGGGGGGAGCTCTGGAAACACCATATATTTT
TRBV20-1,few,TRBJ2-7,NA,CSARARLSSYEQYF,TGCAGTGCTAGAGCGCGGTTGAGCTCCTACGAGCAGTACTTC
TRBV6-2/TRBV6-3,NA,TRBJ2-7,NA,CASSSHGITYEQYF,TGTGCCAGCAGCTCCCACGGGATCACCTACGAGCAGTACTTC
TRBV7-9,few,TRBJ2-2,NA,CASSLLENTGELFF,TGTGCCAGCAGCTTGTTGGAAAACACCGGGGAGCTGTTTTTT
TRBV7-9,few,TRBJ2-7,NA,CASSLTVNYEQYF,TGTGCCAGCAGCCTAACAGTTAACTACGAGCAGTACTTC
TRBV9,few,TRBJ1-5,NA,CASSGGGRPQHF,TGTGCCAGCAGCGGTGGGGGGAGGCCCCAGCATTTT
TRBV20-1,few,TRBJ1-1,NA,CSAHTEAFF,TGCAGTGCCCACACTGAAGCTTTCTTT